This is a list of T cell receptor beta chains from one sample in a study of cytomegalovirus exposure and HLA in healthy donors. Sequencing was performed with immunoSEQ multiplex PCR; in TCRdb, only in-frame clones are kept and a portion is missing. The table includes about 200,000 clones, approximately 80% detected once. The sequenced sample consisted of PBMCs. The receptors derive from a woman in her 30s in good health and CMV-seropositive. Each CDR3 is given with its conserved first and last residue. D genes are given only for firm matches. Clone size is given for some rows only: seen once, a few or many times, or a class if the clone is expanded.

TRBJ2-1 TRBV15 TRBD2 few CATESGSSYNEQFF TGTGCCACGGAAAGCGGGAGCTCCTACAATGAGCAGTTCTTC
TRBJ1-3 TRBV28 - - CASSFTTVGNTIYF TGTGCCAGCAGTTTTACAACAGTCGGAAACACCATATATTTT
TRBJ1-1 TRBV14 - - CASSQLEGRGNTEAFF TGTGCCAGCAGCCAACTGGAGGGAAGGGGGAACACTGAAGCTTTCTTT
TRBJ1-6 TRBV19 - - CASSIGPTGSYNSPLHF TGTGCCAGTAGTATAGGCCCGACAGGCTCCTATAATTCACCCCTCCACTTT
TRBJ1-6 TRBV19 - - CASSISQGRDSPLHF TGTGCCAGTAGTATCTCTCAGGGGAGGGATTCACCCCTCCACTTT
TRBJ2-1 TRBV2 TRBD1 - CADKKGGAYNEQFF TGTGCCGATAAGAAAGGGGGCGCTTACAATGAGCAGTTCTTC
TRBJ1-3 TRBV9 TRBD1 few CASSGTGTSSGNTIYF TGTGCCAGCAGCGGGACAGGTACCAGCTCTGGAAACACCATATATTTT
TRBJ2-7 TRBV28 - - CASSLRAGDSYEQYF TGTGCCAGCAGTTTAAGGGCAGGGGACTCCTACGAGCAGTACTTC
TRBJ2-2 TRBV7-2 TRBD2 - CASSAGTSGRVPGELFF TGTGCCAGCAGCGCCGGGACTAGCGGGAGGGTACCCGGGGAGCTGTTTTTT
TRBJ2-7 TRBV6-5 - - CASSSRVRTPSYEQYF TGTGCCAGCAGTTCTCGCGTCAGGACTCCGTCCTACGAGCAGTACTTC
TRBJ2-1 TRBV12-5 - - CASGATTGFSYNEQFF TGTGCTAGTGGTGCTACTACAGGGTTTTCCTACAATGAGCAGTTCTTC
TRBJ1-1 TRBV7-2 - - CASSSVAGFEAFF TGTGCCAGCAGTTCAGTCGCCGGGTTTGAAGCTTTCTTT
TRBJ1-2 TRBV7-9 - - CASSPVGWGYTF TGTGCCAGCAGCCCAGTCGGGTGGGGCTACACCTTC
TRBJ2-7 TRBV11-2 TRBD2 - CASSLAGGSYYEQYF TGTGCCAGCAGCCTAGCGGGGGGGTCGTACTACGAGCAGTACTTC
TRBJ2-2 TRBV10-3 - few CAISDITHGNTGELFF TGTGCCATCAGTGACATTACGCACGGGAACACCGGGGAGCTGTTTTTT
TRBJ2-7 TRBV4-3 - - CASSQLDGYEQYF TGCGCCAGCAGCCAGCTAGATGGGTACGAGCAGTACTTC
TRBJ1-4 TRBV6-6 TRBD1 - CASSLRQGWNEKLFF TGTGCCAGCAGTCTCCGACAGGGATGGAATGAAAAACTGTTTTTT
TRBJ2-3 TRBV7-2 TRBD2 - CASSSLPGTSGSTDTQYF TGTGCCAGCAGCTCCCTGCCCGGGACTAGCGGGTCCACAGATACGCAGTATTTT
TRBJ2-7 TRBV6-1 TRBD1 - CASTPTGGAAYEQYF TGTGCCAGCACTCCTACAGGGGGCGCCGCCTACGAGCAGTACTTC
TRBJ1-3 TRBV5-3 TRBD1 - CARSSPPTPTGLIPGNTIYF TGTGCCAGAAGCTCACCCCCGACACCGACAGGGTTAATTCCTGGAAACACCATATATTTT
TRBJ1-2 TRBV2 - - CASSLASGSDYGYTF TGTGCCAGCAGCCTCGCCTCCGGTTCGGACTATGGCTACACCTTC
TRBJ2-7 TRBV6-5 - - CASSYSRGGGSNEQYF TGTGCCAGCAGTTACTCGAGGGGGGGCGGGAGTAACGAGCAGTACTTC
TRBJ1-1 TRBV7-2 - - CASTILGGEAFF TGTGCCAGCACCATTCTGGGGGGGGAAGCTTTCTTT
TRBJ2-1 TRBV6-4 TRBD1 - CASSDRGQGDFNEQFF TGTGCCAGCAGTGATCGCGGACAGGGTGATTTCAATGAGCAGTTCTTC
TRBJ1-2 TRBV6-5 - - CASSPVEGDDYGYTF TGTGCCAGCAGTCCAGTCGAGGGAGATGACTATGGCTACACCTTC
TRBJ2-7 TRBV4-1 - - CASSQADGRSPYEQYF TGCGCCAGCAGCCAAGCTGACGGGAGATCCCCCTACGAGCAGTACTTC
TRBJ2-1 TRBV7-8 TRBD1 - CASSLASRMTGSYNEQFF TGTGCCAGCAGCTTAGCTAGCAGGATGACAGGGAGCTACAATGAGCAGTTCTTC
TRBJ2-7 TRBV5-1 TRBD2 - CASSTGTTSYEQYF TGCGCCAGCAGCACCGGGACTACATCCTACGAGCAGTACTTC
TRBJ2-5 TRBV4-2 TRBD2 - CASSLAGQEETQYF TGTGCCAGCAGCCTAGCGGGACAAGAAGAGACCCAGTACTTC
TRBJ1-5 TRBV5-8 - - CASSLRDLQPQHF TGTGCCAGCAGCTTGCGGGATCTACAGCCCCAGCATTTT
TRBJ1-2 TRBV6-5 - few CASSVWTASDYGYTF TGTGCCAGCAGTGTGTGGACAGCCTCTGACTATGGCTACACCTTC
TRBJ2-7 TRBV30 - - CAWNPSGGHEQYF TGTGCCTGGAACCCCTCGGGGGGCCACGAGCAGTACTTC
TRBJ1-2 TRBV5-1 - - CASSFLAGPDEGGYTF TGCGCCAGCAGCTTTCTCGCCGGACCGGACGAGGGTGGCTACACCTTC
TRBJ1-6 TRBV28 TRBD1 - CASSFDRANSPLHF TGTGCCAGCAGTTTCGACAGGGCGAATTCACCCCTCCACTTT
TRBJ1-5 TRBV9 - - CASSAPGSPTIAGNQPQHF TGTGCCAGCAGCGCCCCCGGCTCACCCACTATTGCGGGCAATCAGCCCCAGCATTTT
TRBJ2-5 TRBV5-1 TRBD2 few CASSLAGGGAKETQYF TGCGCCAGCAGCTTGGCAGGCGGGGGGGCCAAAGAGACCCAGTACTTC
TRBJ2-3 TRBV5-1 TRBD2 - CASSLVGGRTDTQYF TGCGCCAGCAGCTTGGTGGGCGGGAGAACAGATACGCAGTATTTT
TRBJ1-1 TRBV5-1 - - CASRPSGNTEAFF TGCGCCAGCCGCCCTTCAGGGAACACTGAAGCTTTCTTT
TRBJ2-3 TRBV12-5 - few CASGLQSYVTDLTDTQYF TGTGCTAGTGGTTTGCAGTCGTATGTAACAGACCTCACAGATACGCAGTATTTT
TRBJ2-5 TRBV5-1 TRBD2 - CASSLALAGAGETQYF TGCGCCAGCAGCTTGGCACTAGCGGGGGCCGGGGAGACCCAGTACTTC
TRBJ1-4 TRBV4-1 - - CASSHGGITPATNEKLFF TGCGCCAGCAGCCACGGGGGGATCACTCCGGCAACTAATGAAAAACTGTTTTTT
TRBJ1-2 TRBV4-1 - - CASSHPGGVGSGYTF TGCGCCAGCAGCCACCCGGGGGGGGTGGGAAGTGGCTACACCTTC
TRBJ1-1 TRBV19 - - CASSSLGMNTEAFF TGTGCCAGTAGTAGTCTAGGCATGAACACTGAAGCTTTCTTT
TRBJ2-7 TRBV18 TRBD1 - CASSPIPDRSKEQYF TGTGCCAGCTCACCCATCCCGGACAGGTCGAAAGAGCAGTACTTC
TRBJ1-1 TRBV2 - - CASSELVQAQGAFF TGTGCCAGCAGTGAACTGGTACAGGCCCAGGGAGCTTTCTTT
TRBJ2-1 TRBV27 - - CASSPRLEASGRRVYEQFF TGTGCCAGCAGTCCCCGCCTGGAGGCTTCGGGCCGACGGGTCTATGAGCAGTTCTTC
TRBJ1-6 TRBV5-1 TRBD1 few CASSLRDRYNSPLHF TGCGCCAGCAGCTTGCGGGACAGGTATAATTCACCCCTCCACTTT
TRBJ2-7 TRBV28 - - CASSADIPYEQYF TGTGCCAGCAGTGCGGACATCCCCTACGAGCAGTACTTC
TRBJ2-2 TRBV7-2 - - CASSLFRDTGELFF TGTGCCAGCAGCTTATTTCGGGACACCGGGGAGCTGTTTTTT
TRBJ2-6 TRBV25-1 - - CASSEWEASGANVLTF TGTGCCAGCAGTGAATGGGAGGCCTCTGGGGCCAACGTCCTGACTTTC